Following are 16 T cell receptor beta chains from one sample sequenced in a study of identical twins. TCRdb passed the 5' RACE reads through MiXCR, listing each CDR3 protein once. The sample lists some 1,600,000 distinct CDR3 sequences, less than 35% seen once, with more than 0.25% in the top ten. Sequencing was carried out using cord blood. These TCRs come from a newborn girl in good health.

The chain recombines TRBV20-1 with TRBJ2-7; 13 bases are shared with TRBD2. The V gene end was trimmed by 4 bases and the J gene end by 3 bases; junction bases not matched to a gene: 15. Germline assignment: CDR1 DFQATT and CDR2 SNEGSKA (reference sequence). The length of the CDR3 is 18 residues. As DNA, the CDR3 is TGCAGTGCTACTTACAGATTAGGGACTAGCGGGAAGGACTACGAGCAGTACTTC. The encoded protein is CSATYRLGTSGKDYEQYF.

The chain uses TRBV9 and TRBJ2-3, with D perhaps matching TRBD1 or TRBD2 (5 bases each). Germline V gives CDR1 SGDLS, CDR2 YYNGEE. The CDR3 spans 16 residues. The V gene lost 0 bases and the J gene lost 0 bases, with 11 bases spanning the gap. In nucleotides, the CDR3 is TGTGCCAGCAGCGTAGGGGGCGGGCCTAGCACAGATACGCAGTATTTT. As protein: CASSVGGGPSTDTQYF.

This clonotype appeared a few times. The CDR3 DNA reads TGTGCCAGCAGCGCAACAGGGCCCAACGAGCAGTACTTC. It is translated as CASSATGPNEQYF. The chain employs TRBV21-1 and TRBJ2-7. TRBV21-1 is tagged as a pseudogene. The CDR3 covers 13 residues.

The V gene is TRBV9, the J gene TRBJ2-2, with D unclear. CDR1 is SGDLS and CDR2 is YYNGEE in the germline V gene. The V end was cut by 4 bases, the J end by 6 bases, with 10 bases between. The CDR3 totals 13 residues. In nucleotides, the CDR3 is TGTGCCAGCAGCTCTCCTTCGCCCGGGGAGCTGTTTTTT. This encodes CASSSPSPGELFF.

There are many counts of this clonotype. This chain joins TRBV4-2 and TRBJ2-3; maybe TRBD1 (6 bases). The germline V gene has CDR1 LGHNA and CDR2 YNFKEQ. Trimming shortened V by 2 bases and J by 0 bases, and 12 bases separated the two germline ends. CDR3 length: 16 residues. In DNA form, the CDR3 reads TGTGCCAGCAGCCAACTCCCGACAGGTAGCACAGATACGCAGTATTTT. Its protein is CASSQLPTGSTDTQYF.

The rearrangement joins TRBV12-3 or TRBV12-4 to TRBJ2-7, with D possibly matching TRBD2 (7 bases). The CDR3 covers 18 residues. V dropped 6 bases and J dropped 0 bases, with 24 bases sitting between them. The CDR3 is CASSFTGGLADSSYEQYF. The CDR3 bases are TGTGCCAGCAGCTTTACCGGGGGCCTAGCGGACAGCTCCTACGAGCAGTACTTC.

This clonotype was observed a few times. The chain has TRBV9 and TRBJ1-2; TRBD1 aligns across 8 bases. Germline V gene sequence: CDR1 SGDLS, CDR2 YYNGEE. CDR3 size: 14 residues. The junction had 9 bases not matched to a gene; V was cut back by 3 bases and J by 8 bases. The CDR3 nucleotides read TGTGCCAGCAGCGCGAGACAGGGGACTAGAGGCTACACCTTC. Its translation is CASSARQGTRGYTF.

The gene calls are TRBV12-3 or TRBV12-4 and TRBJ2-1; 8 positions match TRBD2. V lost 3 bases, J lost 9 bases, and 10 bases stayed unmatched. This CDR3 comprises 15 residues. The DNA for the CDR3 is TGTGCCAGCAGTTTGGGGCGAGCGGGAGCCATTGAGCAGTTCTTC. Translating it yields CASSLGRAGAIEQFF.

V is TRBV10-3 and J is TRBJ2-7, with D perhaps being TRBD1 or TRBD2 (5 bases each). Germline-derived CDR1 and CDR2 are ENHRY and SYGVKD. The CDR3 is made up of 14 amino acids. Trimming cost V 6 bases and J 4 bases, with 16 bases left between them. CDR3 loop: CAIREPGAIYEQYF. The CDR3 coding sequence is TGTGCCATCAGGGAGCCCGGGGCAATTTACGAGCAGTACTTC.

V usage is TRBV6-2 or TRBV6-3 and J usage is TRBJ2-1; TRBD2 matches at 7 bases. This CDR3 contains 15 residues. Losses at the gene ends were 8 bases for V and 5 bases for J; bases not matched to a gene: 12. Germline V gives CDR1 MNHEY, CDR2 SVGEGT. DNA for the CDR3: TGTGCCAGCCGCCAGCAGCGGGGTAAAGACAATGAGCAGTTCTTC. The encoded protein is CASRQQRGKDNEQFF.

The chain carries TRBV4-2 and TRBJ1-1; possibly TRBD1 for D (6 bases). V dropped 2 bases and J dropped 4 bases, with 11 bases sitting between them. Germline V gene sequence: CDR1 LGHNA, CDR2 YNFKEQ. The CDR3 has 14 amino acids. CDR3 DNA sequence: TGTGCCAGCAGCCAAATACAGGGTGGCACTGAAGCTTTCTTT. This codes for CASSQIQGGTEAFF.

This clonotype showed up just a few times. This chain connects TRBV7-9 to TRBJ1-2; D perhaps matches TRBD1 (6 bases). The V gene lost 5 bases and the J gene lost 8 bases, with 18 bases spanning the gap. The length of the CDR3 is 14 residues. From germline, CDR1 is SEHNR and CDR2 FQNEAQ (reference sequence). CDR3 bases: TGTGCCAGCAGCCTAAGAGACAGGACGGGCGGCTACACCTTC. It translates to CASSLRDRTGGYTF.

This clonotype has only a few counts. The gene calls are TRBV27 and TRBJ2-5, with D perhaps matching TRBD1 or TRBD2 (5 bases each). CDR3 length: 14 amino acids. The V gene's germline CDR1 is MNHEY and CDR2 SMNVEV (reference sequence). V shed 4 bases and J shed 0 bases, with 9 bases lying between them. CDR3 protein: CASSYRDHQETQYF. In DNA, the CDR3 is TGTGCCAGCAGTTATAGGGACCACCAAGAGACCCAGTACTTC.

CDR3 DNA sequence: TGTGCCAGCAGCCAAGATCAGGGGACTAATGAAAAACTGTTTTTT. Translated, it gives CASSQDQGTNEKLFF. The J gene is TRBJ1-4, the V gene TRBV4-2; possible D gene TRBD1, 6 bases. The CDR3 has 15 residues. The ends were cut back, 0 bases at V and 2 bases at J, with 7 bases in the middle. CDR1 is LGHNA and CDR2 is YNFKEQ in the germline V gene.

The rearrangement joins TRBV7-2 to TRBJ1-6; TRBD1 aligns across 7 bases. The length of the CDR3 is 15 residues. Germline V gene lookup returns CDR1 SGHTA and CDR2 FQGNSA. Trimming cost V 5 bases and J 7 bases; bases outside gene matches: 8. DNA of the CDR3: TGTGCCAGCAGCCCCGGGACAGTGCACAATTCACCCCTCCACTTT. Residues: CASSPGTVHNSPLHF.

This clonotype turned up a few times. The chain couples TRBV30 to TRBJ1-5; no clear D gene. From germline, CDR1 is GTSNPN and CDR2 SVGIG (reference sequence). V dropped 0 bases and J dropped 0 bases, with 6 bases sitting between them. The CDR3 consists of 14 residues. CDR3 in amino acids: CAWSVDASNQPQHF. The DNA for the CDR3 is TGTGCCTGGAGTGTAGATGCTAGCAATCAGCCCCAGCATTTT.